The 30 T cell receptor beta chains given below trace back to one sample, sequenced in a study of early T cells in non-severe SARS-CoV-2 infection. TCRdb independently ran MiXCR on the 5' RACE reads; one entry per CDR3 protein. The table shows tens of thousands of distinct CDR3 sequences, with roughly an eighth occurring only once. What was sequenced was whole blood. These receptor sequences come from an adult who was a healthcare worker with PCR-confirmed SARS-CoV-2 infection or an uninfected control (not recorded which).

In its sample, this clonotype was seen many times. V and J are TRBV10-3 and TRBJ1-1; no reliable D call. Germline lookup yields CDR1 ENHRY and CDR2 SYGVKD. The ends were cut back, 4 bases at V and 1 base at J, with 13 bases in the middle. The CDR3 consists of 15 residues. The CDR3 loop reads CAISVGSVPNTEAFF. The CDR3 DNA sequence: TGTGCCATCAGTGTAGGGTCGGTCCCGAACACTGAAGCTTTCTTT.

At least ten counts were recorded for this clonotype. The chain joins TRBV7-9 to TRBJ1-1; D not certain. V was pared by 2 bases and J by 8 bases, with 9 bases between. CDR3 length: 12 residues. CDR1 is SEHNR, CDR2 FQNEAQ, per germline (reference sequence). CDR3 amino acids: CASSLPPGEAFF. The CDR3 nucleotides are TGTGCCAGCAGCTTACCACCGGGAGAAGCTTTCTTT.

This clonotype showed up many times. This chain joins TRBV4-1 and TRBJ1-1, with D possibly TRBD1 on 5 matching bases. CDR1 MGHRA and CDR2 YSYEKL come from the germline V gene. V was trimmed by 2 bases and J by 4 bases, leaving 14 bases between them. The CDR3 totals 15 residues. The CDR3 is CASSQLQDMSTEAFF. CDR3 DNA: TGCGCCAGCAGCCAATTACAGGACATGAGCACTGAAGCTTTCTTT.

In its sample, this clonotype was seen a few times. V gene TRBV5-4 combines with J gene TRBJ2-3, with unresolved D. CDR3 length: 14 amino acids. The V end lost 1 base, the J end lost 6 bases, and 12 bases lay between the germline ends. Germline CDR1 is SGHNT and CDR2 is YYREEE (reference sequence). The CDR3 region has the DNA TGTGCCAGCAGCTTGCCAGGAGTGACGGATACGCAGTATTTT. As protein: CASSLPGVTDTQYF.

Within the sample, this clonotype is medium-sized (0.01 to 0.1%). This chain uses TRBV15 with TRBJ2-2, with 7 bases fitting TRBD2. J gave up 4 bases and V 0 bases, and 11 bases lay outside the gene matches. Germline CDR1 is LNHNV and CDR2 is YYDKDF (reference sequence). This CDR3 comprises 18 residues. The CDR3 nucleotides read TGTGCCACCAGCAGAGATATGGGCGGGAGTTTTGTCACCGGGGAGCTGTTTTTT. Translation gives CATSRDMGGSFVTGELFF.

V is TRBV6-1 and J is TRBJ2-7; TRBD1 is a possible D gene (5 bases). The CDR3 consists of 14 residues. The germline V gene has CDR1 MNHNS and CDR2 SASEGT. Trimming left V 4 bases short and J 2 bases short, with 12 bases between. The CDR3 DNA is TGTGCCAGCAGTGTGCAAGCAGGGACCTACGAGCAGTACTTC. This sequence encodes CASSVQAGTYEQYF.

This rearrangement joins TRBV29-1 to TRBJ2-5; D is undetermined. CDR1 and CDR2 (germline): SQVTM, ANQGSEA. With 4 bases removed from V and 5 bases from J, the gap between germline ends came to 11 bases. The CDR3 is 12 amino acids. The CDR3 protein is CSVVLTTETQYF. The CDR3, as DNA: TGCAGCGTTGTTCTAACTACGGAGACCCAGTACTTC. Based on the CDR3 plus reference TRBV29-1 and TRBJ2-5, the full variable domain is SAVISQKPSRDICQRGTSLTIQCQVDSQVTMMFWYRQQPGQSLTLIATANQGSEATYESGFVIDKFPISRPNLTFSTLTVSNMSPEDSSIYLCSVVLTTETQYFGPGTRLLVL.

The chain has TRBV29-1 and TRBJ1-2; D gene uncertain. CDR1 and CDR2 (germline): SQVTM, ANQGSEA. The CDR3 has 9 residues. The V end lost 3 bases, the J end lost 8 bases, and 4 bases lay between the germline ends. The DNA of the CDR3 is TGCAGCGTTGAGGAGGGCTACACCTTC. Protein product: CSVEEGYTF.

A few counts support this clonotype. The rearrangement joins TRBV11-1 to TRBJ2-7; perhaps TRBD2 as D (6 bases). The CDR3 contains 16 residues. Trimming cost V 5 bases and J 2 bases, with 19 bases left between them. From germline, CDR1 is SGHAT and CDR2 FQDESV (reference sequence). In DNA form, the CDR3 reads TGTGCCAGCAGCAAAAGCGGGCAGGGCCTGACCTACGAGCAGTACTTC. Translated, it gives CASSKSGQGLTYEQYF. The full variable domain, rest sourced from reference TRBV11-1 and TRBJ2-7, is EAEVAQSPRYKITEKSQAVAFWCDPISGHATLYWYRQILGQGPELLVQFQDESVVDDSQLPKDRFSAERLKGVDSTLKIQPAELGDSAMYLCASSKSGQGLTYEQYFGPGTRLTVT.

This clonotype was detected many times. V and J are TRBV29-1 and TRBJ2-3; D uncertain. V was pared by 3 bases and J by 2 bases, with 6 bases between. Germline V gene sequence: CDR1 SQVTM, CDR2 ANQGSEA. The CDR3 has 12 residues. The CDR3 sequence: CSVEINTDTQYF. The CDR3 coding sequence is TGCAGCGTTGAGATCAACACAGATACGCAGTATTTT.

This clonotype was detected many times. This sequence joins TRBV29-1 and TRBJ2-7; TRBD1 matches at 7 bases. V lost 6 bases, J lost 4 bases, and 6 bases stayed unmatched. Germline V gene sequence: CDR1 SQVTM, CDR2 ANQGSEA. The CDR3 consists of 12 residues. Written as DNA, the CDR3 is TGCAGCGTGTATGTACAGGGGTACGAGCAGTACTTC. Its translation is CSVYVQGYEQYF.

The V call is TRBV21-1, the J call TRBJ1-2. TRBV21-1 is marked as a pseudogene. There are 15 residues in the CDR3. The CDR3 DNA is TGTGCCACCCCGAATGGCCTTCCCCCACACTATGGCTACACCTTC. It specifies CATPNGLPPHYGYTF.

The J gene is TRBJ2-4, the V gene TRBV20-1; TRBD2 aligns across 13 bases. CDR3 length: 16 residues. The V and J ends lost 2 bases and 4 bases, in that order; junction bases with no gene match: 5. Germline V gene sequence: CDR1 DFQATT, CDR2 SNEGSKA (reference sequence). The CDR3 here is CSARPSLAGGKNIQYF. DNA for the CDR3: TGCAGTGCTAGACCCTCACTAGCGGGGGGGAAAAACATTCAGTACTTC.

CDR3 nucleotides: TGCAGTGCTAGTCGGGGTGGCTGGGGTAATTCACCCCTCCACTTT. Translated: CSASRGGWGNSPLHF. This chain connects TRBV20-1 to TRBJ1-6; D ambiguous. CDR3 length equals 15 residues. V was pared by 3 bases and J by 6 bases, with 15 bases between. Germline lookup yields CDR1 DFQATT and CDR2 SNEGSKA (reference sequence).

The V call is TRBV2, the J call TRBJ2-1; 11 bases line up with TRBD2. Germline CDR1 SNHLY, CDR2 FYNNEI. The CDR3 runs to 15 residues. Trimming took 6 bases from V and 8 from J; bases not matched to a gene: 9. The CDR3 DNA is TGTGCCAGCAGGATACTAGCGGGGGAGACTGATGAGCAGTTCTTC. It specifies CASRILAGETDEQFF.

This clonotype has at least ten counts. The junction shows a germline mismatch at one end, possibly a read error. The chain combines TRBV20-1 with TRBJ1-6; D unresolved. In germline, CDR1 is DFQATT, CDR2 SNEGSKA (reference sequence). This CDR3 spans 16 amino acids. In DNA form, the CDR3 reads TGCAGTGCCAGAGGTCTAGTAGCAGAGAATAATTCACCCCTCCACTTT. Translation: CSARGLVAENNSPLHF.

This clonotype was recorded a few times. The chain combines TRBV5-4 with TRBJ2-2; a possible D gene is TRBD1 (6 bases). V gave up 2 bases and J gave up 7 bases, with 12 bases separating them. The CDR3 has 14 amino acids. Germline V CDR1 and CDR2: SGHNT, YYREEE (reference sequence). The CDR3 nucleotides read TGTGCCAGCAGCTTACAGGGTCAAGGCGGGGAGCTGTTTTTT. This sequence encodes CASSLQGQGGELFF.

The rearrangement links TRBV11-2 to TRBJ2-1, with D possibly called TRBD1 or TRBD2 (5 bases each). Germline V CDR1 and CDR2: SGHAT, FQNNGV. Trimming left V 6 bases short and J 8 bases short, with 17 bases between. CDR3 length equals 14 residues. CDR3 bases: TGTGCCAGCAGTAGAGACGGGACGAGATATGAGCAGTTCTTC. This codes for CASSRDGTRYEQFF. The variable domain in full, completed from reference TRBV11-2 and TRBJ2-1, reads EAGVAQSPRYKIIEKRQSVAFWCNPISGHATLYWYQQILGQGPKLLIQFQNNGVVDDSQLPKDRFSAERLKGVDSTLKIQPAKLEDSAVYLCASSRDGTRYEQFFGPGTRLTVL.

This clonotype was found many times. The rearrangement joins TRBV7-9 to TRBJ1-5; unclear D gene. The CDR3 is 14 amino acids. V lost 4 bases, J lost 7 bases, and 14 bases lay in between. The germline V gene has CDR1 SEHNR and CDR2 FQNEAQ (reference sequence). CDR3 in amino acids: CASSSHKTEQPQHF. DNA of the CDR3: TGTGCCAGCAGCTCCCACAAAACGGAGCAGCCCCAGCATTTT. The entire variable domain, with the rest obtained from reference TRBV7-9 and TRBJ1-5, is as follows: DTGVSQNPRHKITKRGQNVTFRCDPISEHNRLYWYRQTLGQGPEFLTYFQNEAQLEKSRLLSDRFSAERPKGSFSTLEIQRTEQGDSAMYLCASSSHKTEQPQHFGDGTRLSIL.

Many counts were recorded for this clonotype. The V and J genes are TRBV6-6 and TRBJ2-1, with 7 bases fitting TRBD1. Trimming at V came to 11 bases and at J to 5 bases, leaving 12 bases not matched to a gene. CDR1 and CDR2 (germline): MNHNY, SVGAGI (reference sequence). The CDR3 loop spans 14 amino acids. CDR3 loop: CASWTGQINNEQFF. In DNA form, the CDR3 reads TGTGCCTCCTGGACGGGACAGATAAACAATGAGCAGTTCTTC.

This clonotype was recorded many times. The chain uses TRBV7-9 and TRBJ2-7; D gene ambiguous. V lost 2 bases and J 1 base, leaving 3 bases between the germline ends. Germline assignment: CDR1 SEHNR and CDR2 FQNEAQ (reference sequence). This CDR3 contains 12 residues. The CDR3 DNA reads TGTGCCAGCAGCTTACAATCCTACGAGCAGTACTTC. The encoded protein is CASSLQSYEQYF.

This clonotype was observed a few times. The V call is TRBV7-2, the J call TRBJ1-5; possibly TRBD1 for D (5 bases). The V end lost 4 bases, the J end lost 4 bases, and 8 bases lay between the germline ends. This CDR3 contains 13 residues. Germline V gene data show CDR1 as SGHTA and CDR2 as FQGNSA. CDR3 bases: TGTGCCAGCAGCTGGACATATAATCAGCCCCAGCATTTT. Translated, it gives CASSWTYNQPQHF.

This clonotype was seen a handful of times. The rearrangement joins TRBV29-1 to TRBJ2-1; D remains ambiguous. This CDR3 comprises 14 residues. Trimming took off 3 bases at V and 6 bases at J, with 15 bases between the two ends. Germline V lookup: CDR1 SQVTM, CDR2 ANQGSEA. The chain's CDR3 is CSVDLDGRLNEQFF. Here the CDR3 DNA reads TGCAGCGTTGATTTGGACGGACGCCTCAATGAGCAGTTCTTC.

This clonotype was seen repeatedly, ten times or more. DNA of the CDR3: TGTGCCAGCTCACCAGGACAGGGGAATGAGCAGTTCTTC. This sequence encodes CASSPGQGNEQFF. This chain uses TRBV18 with TRBJ2-1; 9 bases are shared with TRBD1. This CDR3 is built from 13 residues. Germline assignment: CDR1 KGHSH and CDR2 LQKENI. With V trimmed by 2 bases and J by 7 bases, 0 bases remained unmatched.

This clonotype was picked up many times. The gene calls are TRBV12-3 or TRBV12-4 and TRBJ1-2; no definite D call. V lost 6 bases and J 2 bases, leaving 13 bases between the germline ends. This CDR3 spans 14 amino acids. CDR3 region: CASRHEEINYGYTF. The CDR3 DNA sequence: TGTGCCAGCAGACACGAAGAAATAAACTATGGCTACACCTTC.

This clonotype was detected ten times or more. The chain has TRBV2 and TRBJ2-7; TRBD2 might be the D (6 bases). The V end lost 5 bases, the J end lost 5 bases, and 16 bases lay between the germline ends. The length of the CDR3 is 14 residues. Looked up from germline, CDR1 is SNHLY and CDR2 is FYNNEI. CDR3 nucleotide sequence: TGTGCCAGCAGTCGGGGATATACTAGCAACGAGCAGTACTTC. Residues: CASSRGYTSNEQYF.

This clonotype came up many times. V gene TRBV24-1 combines with J gene TRBJ2-3, with D perhaps matching TRBD2 (5 bases). The CDR3 covers 13 residues. Trimming left V 4 bases short and J 5 bases short, with 9 bases between. CDR1 is KGHDR and CDR2 is SFDVKD in the germline V gene. DNA for the CDR3: TGTGCCACCAGTGAACCGGGGAGAGATACGCAGTATTTT. Amino acids: CATSEPGRDTQYF.

The V gene is TRBV6-2 or TRBV6-3, the J gene TRBJ2-3, with 11 nucleotides matching TRBD2. V shed 8 bases, J shed 2 bases, and the junction held 9 bases outside the gene matches. Germline CDR1 reads MNHEY; CDR2 reads SVGEGT. The CDR3 extends over 16 amino acids. The CDR3 spells CASEGRTSGLTDTQYF. CDR3 coding DNA: TGTGCCAGCGAGGGGCGGACTAGCGGGCTCACAGATACGCAGTATTTT.

This chain joins TRBV10-3 and TRBJ2-3, with no clear D. V was pared by 8 bases and J by 5 bases, with 8 bases between. The CDR3 length is 11 residues. CDR1 is ENHRY and CDR2 is SYGVKD in the germline V gene. The CDR3 nucleotides read TGTGCCATCCTTAGTGGAGATACGCAGTATTTT. This sequence encodes CAILSGDTQYF.

This clonotype was picked up a small number of times. The chain links TRBV10-3 to TRBJ1-1; TRBD1 agrees at 7 bases. V lost 4 bases to trimming and J lost 0 bases; unmatched junction nucleotides: 2. The germline CDR1 and CDR2 sequences are ENHRY and SYGVKD. This CDR3 has 14 residues. The CDR3 here is CAISGTGMNTEAFF. CDR3 nucleotides: TGTGCCATCAGTGGGACAGGAATGAACACTGAAGCTTTCTTT.